This TCR beta chain was captured by sequencing in a study of cytomegalovirus exposure and HLA in healthy donors. General observations from the study: V- and J-gene trimming of TCR beta was linked (in a later analysis) to a missense DCLRE1C variant.

In this sample, this clone turned up a few times. As yet, its antigen is unknown. The V segment lost 6 bases and the J segment 4 bases; nucleotides outside the gene matches: 9. CDR3 length equals 16 residues. Germline-derived CDR1 and CDR2 are MNHNY and SVGAGI (reference sequence). While unrecorded immune exposures were likely, the donors were nominally healthy when sampled. It was with 60 Vbeta and 13 Jbeta primers that the PCR ran. Original processing notes: Later analysis identified approximately 80 million unique TCR beta chains, about 10 million shared. Libraries were prepared by immunoSEQ multiplex PCR; TCRdb keeps only in-frame clonotypes and omits some of them. The DNA gave D and trimming, while V, J and clone size come from that table. The sample has roughly 200,000 clones; around 76% are singletons.

Material: PBMCs. V gene TRBV6-6 combines with J gene TRBJ1-4; 9 nucleotides agree with TRBD1. This TCR derives from a man in his thirties or forties in good health and CMV-seronegative. The CDR3 here is CASSLGLDRGNEKLFF. CDR3 bases: TGTGCCAGCAGCCTCGGTCTGGACAGGGGTAATGAAAAACTGTTTTTT.